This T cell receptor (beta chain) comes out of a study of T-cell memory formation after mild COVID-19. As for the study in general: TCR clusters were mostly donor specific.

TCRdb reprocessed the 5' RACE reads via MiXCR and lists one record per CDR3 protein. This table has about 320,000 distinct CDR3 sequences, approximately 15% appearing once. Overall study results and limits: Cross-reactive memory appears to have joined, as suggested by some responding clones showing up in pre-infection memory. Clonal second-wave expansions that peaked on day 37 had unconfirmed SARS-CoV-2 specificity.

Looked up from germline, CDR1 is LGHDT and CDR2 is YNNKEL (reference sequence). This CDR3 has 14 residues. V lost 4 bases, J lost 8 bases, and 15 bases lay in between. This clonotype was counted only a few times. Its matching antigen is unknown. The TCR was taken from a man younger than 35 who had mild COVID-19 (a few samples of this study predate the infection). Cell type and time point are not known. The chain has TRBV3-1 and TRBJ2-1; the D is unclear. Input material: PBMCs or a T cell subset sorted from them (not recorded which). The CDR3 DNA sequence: TGTGCCAGCAGCCTCACCGCAGGTAGATATGAGCAGTTCTTC. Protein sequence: CASSLTAGRYEQFF.